This TCR beta chain was identified in a study of shared clonotypes between healthy human individuals. About the research overall: Donors, aged 18 to 49, were a couple of women and three men.

The authors divided CD4+ cells into CD45RA+ naive and CD45RA-negative memory subsets. Method: immunoSEQ multiplex PCR; TCRdb's copy keeps in-frame clones and lacks some. The table has approximately 2.1 million clones, about 92% seen once. The length of the CDR3 is 17 residues. Germline V gene data show CDR1 as LNHDA and CDR2 as SQIVND (reference sequence). V trimming: 4 bases; J trimming: 2 bases; junction bases outside the gene matches: 11. V gene TRBV19 combines with J gene TRBJ1-5; TRBD1 matches at 7 bases. The sample taken for sequencing was naive CD4+ T cells from PBMCs. Noted subset: CD45RA+ positively selected. This sequence originates from a man aged 18 to 30 in good health. Some clones in this sample may be carry-over from other donors' samples. The CDR3 DNA reads TGTGCCAGTAGTAAATGGGAAGGGGGCTCCGGCAATCAGCCCCAGCATTTT. It translates to CASSKWEGGSGNQPQHF.